This T cell receptor beta chain was profiled in a study of blood T cell repertoires in COVID-19. About the research overall: In each case, the material was cDNA or gDNA derived from T cells, B-cell-depleted T cells, or PBMCs.

Looked up from germline, CDR1 is SQVTM and CDR2 is ANQGSEA. The CDR3 spans 14 residues. The V and J ends lost 5 bases and 0 bases respectively, with 10 bases between them. Everyone who took part was about 18 to 89 years old, and they came from over 20 US areas. In the 2 weeks before study entry, exposed participants met a COVID-19 case, which was PCR-confirmed or clinician-diagnosed. Libraries were prepared by immunoSEQ multiplex PCR; TCRdb keeps only in-frame clonotypes and omits some of them. The table has about 300,000 clones, over 85% seen once. This clonotype was sampled from a woman in her fifties or sixties who had been exposed to COVID-19. This sequence joins TRBV29-1 and TRBJ2-2; weak D call: TRBD2 (6 bases). The specimen was PBMCs or T cells enriched from blood (not recorded which). The CDR3 bases are TGCAGCGTTCGCAGGGACTCGAACACCGGGGAGCTGTTTTTT. It yields the protein CSVRRDSNTGELFF.